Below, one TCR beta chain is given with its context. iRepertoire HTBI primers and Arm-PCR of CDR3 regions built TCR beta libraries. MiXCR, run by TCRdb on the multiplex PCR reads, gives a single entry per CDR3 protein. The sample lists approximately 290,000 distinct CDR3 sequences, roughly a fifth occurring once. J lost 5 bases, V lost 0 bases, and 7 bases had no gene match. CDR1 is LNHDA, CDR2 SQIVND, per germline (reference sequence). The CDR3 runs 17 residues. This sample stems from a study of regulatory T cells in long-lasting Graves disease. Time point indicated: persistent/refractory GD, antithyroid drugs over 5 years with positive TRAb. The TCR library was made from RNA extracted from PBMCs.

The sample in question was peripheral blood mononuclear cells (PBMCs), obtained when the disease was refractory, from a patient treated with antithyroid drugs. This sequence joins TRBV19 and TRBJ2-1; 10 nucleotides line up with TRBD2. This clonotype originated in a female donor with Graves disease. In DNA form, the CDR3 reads TGTGCCAGTAGTATAGATCTCCTAGCGGGAGTCCACAATGAGCAGTTCTTC. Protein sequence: CASSIDLLAGVHNEQFF. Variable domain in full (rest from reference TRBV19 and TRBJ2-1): DGGITQSPKYLFRKEGQNVTLSCEQNLNHDAMYWYRQDPGQGLRLIYYSQIVNDFQKGDIAEGYSVSREKKESFPLTVTSAQKNPTAFYLCASSIDLLAGVHNEQFFGPGTRLTVL.